This note documents a single T cell receptor (beta chain) sequence. The data were taken from a study of beta chain features in type 1 diabetes. At the level of the study: Patients looked much like healthy donors when it came to age, gender and cell yields.

Trimming took 6 bases from V and 2 from J; bases not matched to a gene: 11. CDR3 length equals 18 residues. Germline V gene data show CDR1 as SQVTM and CDR2 as ANQGSEA. The investigators reverse transcribed all of the isolated RNA, so they sequenced expressed TCRB transcripts. Here immunoSEQ multiplex PCR was the method, and the copy in TCRdb shows in-frame clones only, minus some. Altogether approximately 160,000 clones are present, less than 9.5% being singletons, with the ten largest covering around 2.5%. The TCR sequence derives from a woman aged 18-30 years in good health. The chain couples TRBV29-1 to TRBJ2-3; TRBD2 matches 16 bases. Sample: central memory CD4+ T cells from blood. CDR3 bases: TGCAGCGTGCTGCTCGGGACTAGCGGGAGGGCCCTCACAGATACGCAGTATTTT. Translation: CSVLLGTSGRALTDTQYF.